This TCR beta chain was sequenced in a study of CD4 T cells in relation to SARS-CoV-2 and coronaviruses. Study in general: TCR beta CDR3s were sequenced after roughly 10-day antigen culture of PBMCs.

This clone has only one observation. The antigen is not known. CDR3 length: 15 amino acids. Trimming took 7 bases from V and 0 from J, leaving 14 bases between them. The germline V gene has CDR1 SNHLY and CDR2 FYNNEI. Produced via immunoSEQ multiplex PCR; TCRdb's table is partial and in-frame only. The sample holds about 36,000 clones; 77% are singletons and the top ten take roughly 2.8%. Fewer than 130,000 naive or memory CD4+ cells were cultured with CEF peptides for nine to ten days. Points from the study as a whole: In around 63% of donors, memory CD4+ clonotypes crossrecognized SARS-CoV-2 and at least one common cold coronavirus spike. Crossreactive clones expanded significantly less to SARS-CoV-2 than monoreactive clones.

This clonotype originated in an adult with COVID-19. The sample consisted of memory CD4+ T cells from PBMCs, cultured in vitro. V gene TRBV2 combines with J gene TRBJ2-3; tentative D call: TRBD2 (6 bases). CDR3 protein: CASKVADLSTDTQYF. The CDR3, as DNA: TGTGCCAGCAAGGTAGCGGACCTCAGCACAGATACGCAGTATTTT.